These 15 T cell receptor beta chains share one sample of origin, sequenced in a study of OX40 agonist ivuxolimab in advanced cancers. The repertoire was sequenced with immunoSEQ multiplex PCR; TCRdb's copy has only in-frame clones and lacks some. The sample holds approximately 60,000 clones; 84% are singletons and the top ten take about 9.1%. The sample here was CD4+ or CD8+ T cells sorted from blood, taken in a trial of the OX40 agonist ivuxolimab. The receptors here all came from an adult with an advanced solid tumor such as melanoma, head and neck, liver or kidney cancer.

The rearrangement uses TRBV9 and TRBJ2-3; 9 bases line up with TRBD2. Trimming at V came to 5 bases and at J to 0 bases, leaving 4 bases not matched to a gene. CDR3 length: 15 residues. CDR1 is SGDLS and CDR2 is YYNGEE in the germline V gene. Here the CDR3 reads CASSLSGGSTDTQYF. Written as DNA, the CDR3 is TGTGCCAGCAGTCTTAGCGGGGGCAGCACAGATACGCAGTATTTT.

V and J are TRBV15 and TRBJ2-2; D remains unclear. V lost 1 base and J lost 0, with 9 bases in between. The CDR3 is 16 residues long. Germline V CDR1 and CDR2: LNHNV, YYDKDF (reference sequence). The CDR3 protein is CATSRGGYPNTGELFF. In DNA, the CDR3 is TGTGCCACCAGCAGAGGCGGATATCCGAACACCGGGGAGCTGTTTTTT. The full variable domain, in which reference TRBV15 and TRBJ2-2 provide the parts outside the CDR3, is DAMVIQNPRYQVTQFGKPVTLSCSQTLNHNVMYWYQQKSSQAPKLLFHYYDKDFNNEADTPDNFQSRRPNTSFCFLDIRSPGLGDTAMYLCATSRGGYPNTGELFFGEGSRLTVL.

The V gene is TRBV7-3, the J gene TRBJ2-2; weak D call: TRBD2 (6 bases). CDR3 size: 15 residues. Germline CDR1 and CDR2: SGHTA and FQGTGA. V gave up 5 bases and J gave up 4 bases, with 14 bases separating them. The CDR3 loop is CASSHREPPTGELFF. The CDR3 coding sequence is TGTGCCAGCAGCCACCGGGAGCCTCCCACCGGGGAGCTGTTTTTT.

The chain has TRBV29-1 and TRBJ2-1, with D unresolved. The germline V gene encodes CDR1 SQVTM and CDR2 ANQGSEA. The CDR3 spans 12 residues. Trimming removed 7 bases at V and 6 bases at J, with 13 bases between. The CDR3 DNA follows: TGCAGCGCCCTCCCTACGGGCAATGAGCAGTTCTTC. Its translation: CSALPTGNEQFF.

The genes are TRBV4-1 and TRBJ1-1; the D gene is possibly TRBD1 (5 bases). The germline V gene has CDR1 MGHRA and CDR2 YSYEKL. The CDR3 covers 16 residues. Trimming stripped 1 base from V and 0 bases from J, with 12 bases between. The DNA for the CDR3 is TGCGCCAGCAGCCAAGTGGAGGGGATTATGAACACTGAAGCTTTCTTT. It specifies CASSQVEGIMNTEAFF.

V gene TRBV10-2 combines with J gene TRBJ2-5, with D perhaps matching TRBD1 (5 bases). The length of the CDR3 is 15 residues. The V end lost 3 bases, the J end lost 4 bases, and 15 bases lay between the germline ends. CDR1 and CDR2 from the germline V gene are WSHSY and SAAADI. Written as DNA, the CDR3 is TGCGCCAGCAGTGAAAGACAGCGAAACCCAGAGACCCAGTACTTC. Amino acids: CASSERQRNPETQYF.

V gene TRBV7-2 combines with J gene TRBJ2-3; no clear D gene. The germline gives CDR1 SGHTA, CDR2 FQGNSA. V was clipped by 2 bases and J by 7 bases, with 16 bases between them. The CDR3 loop spans 15 amino acids. CDR3 amino acids: CASSLLGRTLNTQYF. CDR3 DNA: TGTGCCAGCAGCTTATTAGGTCGAACCTTGAATACGCAGTATTTT.

This chain joins TRBV28 and TRBJ1-5, with a weak D call TRBD1 (6 bases). The CDR3 has 17 amino acids. Trimming stripped 6 bases from V and 7 bases from J, with 25 bases between. Germline CDR1 MDHEN, CDR2 SYDVKM. For the CDR3, the DNA is TGTGCCAGCAGCGCTTCCTTCCTCCCACAGGGATTACAGCCCCAGCATTTT. Translation: CASSASFLPQGLQPQHF.

The chain couples TRBV5-5 to TRBJ2-1, with a possible D match to TRBD2 (5 bases). The CDR3 consists of 15 residues. CDR1 is SGHKS, CDR2 YYEKEE, per germline (reference sequence). Between the trimmed V and J ends, which lost 7 bases and 2 bases, there was a span of 16 bases. CDR3 residues: CASSAGPGTYNEQFF. The CDR3 bases are TGTGCCAGCTCGGCGGGCCCAGGTACCTACAATGAGCAGTTCTTC.

The chain is built from TRBV11-3 and TRBJ2-3; 10 positions agree with TRBD1. The CDR3 is 17 residues long. The V and J ends lost 4 bases and 3 bases, in that order; junction bases with no gene match: 10. CDR1 is SGHNT and CDR2 is YENEEA in the germline V gene. The CDR3 DNA reads as TGTGCCAGCAGCTCCGGGACAGGGGAGCGTGGGACAGATACGCAGTATTTT. It yields the protein CASSSGTGERGTDTQYF.

This clone was found a few times. This chain uses TRBV4-1 with TRBJ1-5, with TRBD1 as a possible D gene (6 bases). The CDR3 runs 13 residues. V was cut by 1 base and J by 10 bases, with 11 bases left in between. Germline values: CDR1 MGHRA, CDR2 YSYEKL. CDR3 residues: CASSQGYGTPQHF. CDR3 coding DNA: TGCGCCAGCAGCCAAGGTTACGGGACACCCCAGCATTTT.

The gene calls are TRBV6-5 and TRBJ1-6; 7 bases line up with TRBD1. CDR1 MNHEY and CDR2 SVGAGI come from the germline V gene. The J segment lost 9 bases and the V segment lost 3 bases, leaving 8 bases of the junction unmatched. The CDR3 consists of 15 residues. CDR3 amino acids: CASSYPDRRPSPLHF. CDR3 DNA sequence: TGTGCCAGCAGTTATCCGGACAGGCGACCTTCACCCCTCCACTTT.

A few counts support this clone. The chain joins TRBV6-6 to TRBJ1-6; no definite D call. CDR3 length equals 13 residues. The germline V and J ends were trimmed by 4 bases and 9 bases, with 10 bases remaining between them. CDR1 is MNHNY and CDR2 is SVGAGI in the germline V gene (reference sequence). CDR3 nucleotide sequence: TGTGCCAGCAGTTTGGCCGGGAGTTCACCCCTCCACTTT. As protein: CASSLAGSSPLHF.

The V gene is TRBV7-9, the J gene TRBJ2-1; D is possibly TRBD2 (5 bases). CDR3 length equals 13 residues. Germline CDR1 reads SEHNR; CDR2 reads FQNEAQ (reference sequence). Trimming pared 5 bases from V and 8 bases from J, leaving 13 bases between. The CDR3 region is CASSPGLKDEQFF. The DNA of the CDR3 is TGTGCCAGCAGCCCCGGACTGAAGGATGAGCAGTTCTTC.

V gene TRBV10-3 combines with J gene TRBJ1-4; 7 positions agree with TRBD1. With 3 bases clipped from V and 8 bases from J, the junction kept 6 bases outside the gene matches. The germline CDR1 and CDR2 sequences are ENHRY and SYGVKD. The CDR3 is 14 amino acids. CDR3 protein: CAISETGDDEKLFF. The DNA of the CDR3 is TGTGCCATCAGTGAAACAGGGGATGACGAAAAACTGTTTTTT.